This T cell receptor beta chain was recovered during a study of regulatory T cells in long-lasting Graves disease. HTBI primers from iRepertoire and Arm-PCR of CDR3 regions yielded the TCR beta libraries. Via MiXCR, TCRdb re-called the multiplex PCR reads, giving one row per CDR3 protein. In the table there are over 350,000 distinct CDR3 sequences, around 20% of which are singletons. Time point defined: persistent/refractory GD, antithyroid drugs over 5 years with positive TRAb. Following extraction of RNA from PBMCs, that RNA was used to make the TCR library. This clonotype was counted between two and nine times. Germline V gene data show CDR1 as SGHDN and CDR2 as FVKESK. The V gene lost 3 bases and the J gene lost 7 bases, with 12 bases spanning the gap. CDR3 length: 13 residues.

This chain connects TRBV14 to TRBJ1-2; D unresolved. This specimen consisted of peripheral blood mononuclear cells (PBMCs), obtained when the disease was refractory, from a patient treated with antithyroid drugs. The origin of this receptor is a female donor with Graves disease. The CDR3, as DNA: TGTGCCAGCAGCCACCATCCTACGGGTGGCTACACCTTC. It translates to CASSHHPTGGYTF.